This TCR beta chain is from a study of blood T cells in healthy people across ages (dated by TCRdb to the mid-2010s). Notes on the research overall: In model experiments, template switching captured about one uniquely barcoded TCR beta cDNA molecule for every two T cells. The study measured age-related changes in TCR beta repertoire diversity using deep sequencing normalized with unique cDNA molecular identifiers. The donors were split into four age groups: young (average 16 years), middle-aged (39), aged (62) and long-lived (approximately 89). Donors of different ages were randomly distributed across sequencing lanes to avoid experimental bias. Two additional independent replicas of 1 million unique cDNA reads from the same blood draw were analyzed for two donors (one aged 18 to 30 and one aged 80 or older). Broader findings and caveats from the paper: Total diversity estimates from one million sequenced T cells were considered lower bounds and underestimates. Because the CMV infection status of the donors was unknown, age-related changes in expanded clonotypes may potentially have been confounded. Observed TCR beta diversity per million T cells fell roughly linearly with age, and a significant reduction was already apparent by age roughly 40. Compared with the aged group, more naive CD4+ T cells, fewer expanded clones and increased TCR diversity were shown by the long-lived group, suggesting age selection. Because profiling used bulk unsorted PBMCs, naive and antigen-experienced compartments could not be compared conclusively. Observed TCR beta diversity correlated strongly with the percentage of naive T cells measured by flow cytometry.

The donors were roughly 39 Caucasian individuals from Russia, aged roughly 6 to 90 years, who were systemically healthy. Around 10 milliliters of peripheral blood were collected from each donor into EDTA-treated Vacutainer tubes. Ficoll-Paque density-gradient centrifugation was used to isolate PBMCs, with at least 6 million per sample. Total RNA, at least 6 micrograms per sample, was extracted from PBMCs with Trizol reagent. The percentages of naive CD45RAhigh/CD27high T cells were determined by flow cytometry on a PBMC aliquot from every donor. There are 17 amino acids in the CDR3, from cysteine to phenylalanine inclusive. Only the CDR3 region is kept as DNA, spanning 51 bases read in frame from base 1. Taken from the germline V gene, the CDR1 and CDR2 loops are LGHNA and YNFKEQ. The V end loses 1 base and the J end loses 0 bases, and a stretch of 15 bases separates them. In regard to this clonotype: Its antigen is still unknown. Per-base qualities were not stored, and no clone one base away is much larger.

Libraries were prepared through 5' RACE. The listed sequencing device is Illumina HiSeq 2500. A second 7 to 11 cycle PCR used a sample-barcoded 5' primer and a J-beta primer mix. A template-switch 5' adaptor carrying 12 random nucleotides introduced a unique molecular identifier onto each TCR beta cDNA molecule. Each sample yielded at least 2.5 million CDR3-containing paired-end reads. The Mint cDNA synthesis kit, primed by a TRBC-specific oligonucleotide, was used to synthesize first-strand cDNA from all RNA. All cDNA was treated with uracil-DNA glycosylase and then went through a first 18-cycle PCR with the universal primers M1SS and BC2_uni_R. As for the authors' bioinformatics: For normalization, 1 million high-quality reads, each with a distinct molecular identifier, were randomly selected from each sample. Reads sharing molecular identifiers were discarded rather than binned into consensus sequences. MiTCR, with a Q25 quality threshold and the strictest error-elimination algorithm, was used for CDR3 identification, clonotype clustering and error correction. A nonparametric unseen species model with Euler transformation was used to estimate a lower bound on total TCR beta diversity. Using fastp at Q25 and MiXCR, TCRdb reprocessed the public reads and kept productive beta chains. All rows with the same CDR3 protein become a single entry with the most common DNA and genes. Here the V and J calls rest on TCRdb's processing, not on the authors' analysis. This sample comprises 650,000 to 950,000 distinct CDR3 sequences, under 55% of them detected only once. Of the sample, roughly a fifth falls within the top ten clones.

Here the chain combines TRBV4-2 and TRBJ1-1, with a weak D call of TRBD1 (5 bases match). Specimen: blood. The sequence was collected from a man between 60 and 75 years old in good health. The DNA sequence is as follows: TGTGCCAGCAGCCAAGTAGGGACCCAGGCCATGAACACTGAAGCTTTCTTT. Its translation reads: CASSQVGTQAMNTEAFF.